This paragraph covers one TCR beta chain sequence. The data belong to a study of T-cell reconstitution after alpha-beta-depleted transplantation in children. It was with unique molecular identifiers that the TCRbeta library was prepared. One entry per CDR3 protein results from TCRdb running MiXCR on the PCR reads. The sample includes almost 500,000 distinct CDR3 sequences, around 13% of them seen just once. Germline CDR1 and CDR2: SQVTM and ANQGSEA. The ends were cut back, 5 bases at V and 9 bases at J, with 23 bases in the middle. There are 15 residues in the CDR3. This chain connects TRBV29-1 to TRBJ2-1, with D perhaps matching TRBD2 (6 bases). The source material was PBMCs from the stem cell graft donor, sampled from the stem cell graft. This TCR came from a human donor who donated a stem cell graft to a child with combined immunodeficiency. DNA for the CDR3: TGCAGCGTTCTCGGCACGAGGTCGAGGGGAGGTGAGCAGTTCTTC. Its translation: CSVLGTRSRGGEQFF.